This TCR beta chain came from a study of T cells after yellow fever vaccination. This clonotype has only a few counts. TCRdb used MiXCR to reprocess the 5' RACE reads, holding one entry per CDR3 protein. This repertoire shows some 100,000 distinct CDR3 sequences, more than 7.5% found once; its top ten account for 16%. V was pared by 0 bases and J by 1 base, with 7 bases between. The germline V gene encodes CDR1 LGHNA and CDR2 YSLEER. The CDR3 is made up of 16 amino acids. The sequences come from CD8+ T cells not binding an NS4B(214-222) dextramer, sorted from PBMCs, collected approximately 16 days after the first yellow fever vaccination. V gene TRBV4-3 combines with J gene TRBJ2-6; D might be TRBD1 or TRBD2, each matching 5 bases. The receptor comes from a man aged 18 to 35 who received the YFV17D yellow fever vaccine. The CDR3 bases are TGCGCCAGCAGCCAAGAAGAGGGGTCTGGGGCCAACGTCCTGACTTTC. It is translated as CASSQEEGSGANVLTF.